Included here is one TCR beta chain sequence, with context. This clonotype was picked up a small number of times. Its target antigen remains unknown. Base qualities were left out, and no much larger clone turns up one base away. CDR3 length: 14 amino acids, cysteine to phenylalanine. Only the CDR3 region is kept as DNA, spanning 42 bases read in frame from base 1. Sequences SQVTM (CDR1) and ANQGSEA (CDR2) are obtained from the germline V gene. V trim: 0 bases; J trim: 6 bases; unmatched bases: 7. This sample is part of a study of molecular identifiers for immune sequencing clone quantification (dated by TCRdb to 2017 to 2018). For the study in its entirety: For a replicate experiment, the RNA from either approximately 20,000 or 98,000 naive CD8 T cells was divided into five aliquots, and four of those aliquots went on to sequencing. CD8 T cells were used in a methods study to benchmark molecular-identifier clustering-based TCR repertoire sequencing (MIDCIRS) and TCR RNA copy counting. What the authors observed across the whole study: Modeling gave about 3.2 recovered TCR RNA copies per cell versus about 10 by digital PCR, implying about 30% capture efficiency. The naive libraries included spiked-in Jurkat TCR RNA (around 10 copies' worth), and this RNA is not part of the donor repertoire. Spiked-in Jurkat TCR RNA equivalent to a single cell was reported to be detectable even among approximately 1.1 million naive CD8 T cells. When barcode sub-clustering was not used, chimeric consensus sequences inflated TCR diversity, with chimeras reaching as high as 47%. In CMV-specific effector cells, clones with more than 20 RNA copies accounted for over 97% of molecules, whereas in naive cells such clones accounted for under 1%. Highly expanded clone sizes could be underestimated if identical TCR molecules share a barcode.

The library was obtained by PCR. The sequencer was a NextSeq 500. Bulk TCR libraries were made following a previously described method, with the TCR primers given in Table S5. Purification of total RNA was performed with the Qiagen AllPrep DNA/RNA kit. Before analysis, reads from multiple sequencing runs of the same library were pooled. Per the source publication's procedure: Reads were retained only if the reads had an exact TCR constant sequence, and the retained reads were trimmed to 150 nt and grouped according to their 12-nt molecular barcodes. Within each barcode group, reads were sub-clustered at a 15% Levenshtein threshold, and quality-weighted consensus sequences were built per RNA molecule. Non-functional sequences were excluded, and lower-count sequences lying one edit away from another sequence were also excluded. Based on fitting two negative binomial distributions, any barcode sub-cluster with under 20% of the maximum read count was discarded. TCRdb reanalyzed the raw reads on its own, using fastp at Q25 for trimming and MiXCR for clone calling, and kept in-frame beta chains. Rows are unified per CDR3 protein, each entry keeping the most common DNA and genes. The V and J calls come from TCRdb's annotation, not from the publication. The sample data list about 510,000 distinct CDR3 sequences, and around 23% of these were observed just once. The top ten constitute under 0.8% of the sample.

Naive CD8 T cell libraries were made from 20,000 to 1,000,000 sorted cells using 10%, 30% or 50% of purified RNA. Naive CD8 T cells, defined as CD8+CD4-CCR7+CD45RA+, were FACS-sorted into RLT Plus buffer on a BD FACSAria II. To test detection sensitivity, Jurkat RNA equal to around nine TCR copies was added to samples of about 20,000-1,000,000 naive CD8 T cells. Enrichment of CD8 T cells was performed with RosetteSep CD8+ T Cell Enrichment Cocktail and Ficoll-Paque, after which ACK red cell lysis was carried out. Recombination linked TRBV29-1 to TRBJ2-7; the junction holds 8 bases that match TRBD2. Sequences were obtained from naive CD8+ T cells from blood, with Jurkat cell RNA spiked in. The cell subset or site label here, explained by the study, means: FACS-sorted CD8+CD4-CCR7+CD45RA+ naive T cells. The sequence came from a human donor in good health. Some libraries in this study had Jurkat cell RNA spiked in. The CDR3 protein is CSVEDLAGVGEQYF. The nucleotide sequence reads as follows: TGCAGCGTTGAAGATCTAGCGGGCGTGGGCGAGCAGTACTTC.